This T cell receptor beta chain was documented in a study of T cell responses to AZD1222 COVID-19 vaccine. The study's findings and limits: The CD4 TCRs associated with vaccination extended across spike and predominated at 160-218 and 743-854. It was only after the peak T cell response that any repertoires were sampled. Most donors were white British and more were female, and clonal diversity was possibly underestimated.

Generated by immunoSEQ multiplex PCR, the TCRdb table keeps only in-frame clones and is missing some. Of 140,000 to 150,000 clones in the sample, 85% to 95% were seen once. About this clone itself: Its cognate antigen is unknown.

The length of the CDR3 is 13 residues. CDR1 and CDR2 (germline): LGHDT, YNNKEL (reference sequence). The ends were cut back, 5 bases at V and 5 bases at J, with 9 bases in the middle. This receptor was obtained from an adult who had recovered from COVID-19. The chain employs TRBV3-1 (or the pseudogene TRBV3-2) and TRBJ1-4, with D uncertain. Material: peripheral blood, obtained after recovery from COVID-19. CDR3 sequence: CASSASLNEKLFF. The CDR3 nucleotides read TGTGCCAGCAGCGCCAGCCTGAATGAAAAACTGTTTTTT.